This TCR beta chain came from a study of CD8 T cells in Susac syndrome. A word on this clonotype: Its antigen remains unidentified.

RNA, at roughly 0.45 to 1 ug, was reverse transcribed with random hexamers. Coverage of TCR beta CDR3 amplification by immunoSEQ multiplex PCR extended to 54 Vbeta and 13 Jbeta. One entry per CDR3 protein results from TCRdb running MiXCR on the immunoSEQ multiplex PCR reads. The sample holds roughly 140,000 distinct CDR3 sequences; just under 97% are singletons and the top ten take 0.15%. From germline, CDR1 is DFQATT and CDR2 SNEGSKA (reference sequence). The CDR3 has 13 residues. V was cut by 4 bases and J by 4 bases, with 11 bases left in between. Study-wide findings and caveats: The study's TCR sequencing and HLA analysis drew on a certain number of individuals. That number was acknowledged as relatively small.

Sequencing of TCR beta, carried out with a high-throughput approach, was applied to CD8+ and CD4+ T cells from the blood. FACS was used to enrich TEMRA cells, whereas the CD8+ and CD4+ T cells were obtained by negative isolation. The sample comprised CD8+ T cells from PBMCs. The sequence derives from a human donor with multiple sclerosis. V gene TRBV20-1 combines with J gene TRBJ2-1; D gene ambiguous. Here the CDR3 DNA reads TGCAGTGCTACGAAGGACGAATACAATGAGCAGTTCTTC. Protein: CSATKDEYNEQFF.